The 18 T cell receptor beta chains below were found in one sample sequenced in a study of T cells in women clearing cervical HPV infection. Profiling relied on immunoSEQ multiplex PCR, and the TCRdb table lists in-frame clones only, not all of them. The table lists some 8,300 clones. The sequenced sample was blood buffy coat. All receptors derive from a woman between 18 and 70 years old with a cervical HPV16 infection that either progressed to CIN3+ or cleared (not recorded which).

Points on this clone: Read coverage stops 3 residues before the CDR3 terminus; the germline J gene supplies the remainder. J is TRBJ2-5 and V is TRBV20-1, with 9 bases aligning to TRBD1. Germline CDR1 DFQATT, CDR2 SNEGSKA (reference sequence). The CDR3 sequence is 14 residues long. The CDR3 region is CSAPGATGGGTQYF. The CDR3 bases that were read are TGCAGTGCTCCGGGGGCGACAGGGGGGGGTACC.

This clone is medium-sized by frequency. The read gets to within 3 residues of the CDR3 end, and the germline J gene fills in the rest. The V gene is TRBV20-1, the J gene TRBJ1-6; the D gene is possibly TRBD1 (6 bases). This CDR3 has 14 amino acids. The V end lost 6 bases, the J end lost 6 bases, and 15 bases lay between the germline ends. Germline CDR1 reads DFQATT; CDR2 reads SNEGSKA (reference sequence). The CDR3 region is CSAYSTGLNSPLHF. CDR3 DNA, as far as it was read: TGCAGTGCCTATAGTACAGGGCTTAATTCACCC.

Concerning this clone itself: Read data end 3 residues before the CDR3 end; the end is taken from the germline J gene. The V call is TRBV7-6, the J call TRBJ1-2; TRBD1 might be the D (5 bases). The CDR3 covers 14 residues. CDR1 and CDR2 from the germline V gene are SGHVS and FNYEAQ. CDR3 sequence reads: CASSLVAGMDDYTF. The CDR3 bases that were read are TGTGCCAGCAGCTTAGTGGCAGGGATGGACGAC.

A note on this clone: The CDR3 end falls 3 residues outside the read, so it is completed with the germline J gene. The chain combines TRBV11-1 with TRBJ2-3; perhaps TRBD1 as D (6 bases). CDR3 length: 15 residues. Looked up from germline, CDR1 is SGHAT and CDR2 is FQDESV (reference sequence). The covered CDR3 bases are TGTGCCAGCAGTACACGGACAGTGGGAAGAGAGACG. This gives the protein CASSTRTVGRET. The entire CDR3 protein reads CASSTRTVGRETQYF. Together with reference TRBV11-1 and TRBJ2-3, the CDR3 gives the full variable domain: EAEVAQSPRYKITEKSQAVAFWCDPISGHATLYWYRQILGQGPELLVQFQDESVVDDSQLPKDRFSAERLKGVDSTLKIQPAELGDSAMYLCASSTRTVGRETQYFGPGTRLTVL.

On this clone: The read finishes 3 residues shy of the CDR3 end, and the germline J gene is used to complete it. The rearrangement joins TRBV7-8 to TRBJ2-7; D is perhaps TRBD2 (6 bases). In germline, CDR1 is SGHVS, CDR2 FQNEAQ. V was trimmed by 1 base and J by 6 bases, leaving 13 bases between them. The CDR3 loop spans 14 amino acids. The part of the CDR3 DNA that was read is TGTGCCAGCAGCTTAGTAGCGGACGCCGGCGAG. Translated: CASSLVADAGE. The CDR3, in full, reads CASSLVADAGEQYF.

On this clone: An end of the junction differs from the germline gene, which may be a read error. Read data end 3 residues before the CDR3 end; the end is taken from the germline J gene. The chain links TRBV4-2 to TRBJ2-4; 8 bases line up with TRBD1. Germline CDR1 LGHNA, CDR2 YNFKEQ. This CDR3 is built from 17 residues. The part of the CDR3 DNA that was read is TGCGCCAGCAGCCAAGATCGGACAGGGCGGGCCAAAAACATT. It is translated as CASSQDRTGRAKNI. The entire CDR3 protein reads CASSQDRTGRAKNIQYF.

Concerning this clone: Coverage ceases 3 residues before the CDR3 finishes, and the germline J gene fills in the end. This chain links TRBV7-9 with TRBJ1-1; D gene uncertain. V dropped 1 base and J dropped 4 bases, with 10 bases sitting between them. Germline V lookup: CDR1 SEHNR, CDR2 FQNEAQ (reference sequence). This CDR3 region has 14 residues. CDR3 bases read: TGTGCCAGCAGCTTAGTTCTGGAGGGCACTGAA. This translates into CASSLVLEGTE. The entire CDR3 reads CASSLVLEGTEAFF.

Turning to this clone: Read coverage stops 3 residues before the CDR3 terminus; the germline J gene supplies the remainder. The chain has TRBV19 and TRBJ2-2; maybe TRBD1 (7 bases). Germline-derived CDR1 and CDR2 are LNHDA and SQIVND (reference sequence). The CDR3 is made up of 15 amino acids. This CDR3 reads CASRREGGRNEKLFF. The DNA read from the CDR3 is TGTGCCAGTAGGCGGGAAGGGGGCAGAAATGAAAAG.

A remark on this clone: From the germline J gene comes the end of the CDR3, since the read stops 3 residues before it. This chain connects TRBV19 to TRBJ1-2; D might be TRBD1 (6 bases). CDR1 and CDR2 from the germline V gene are LNHDA and SQIVND (reference sequence). CDR3 length: 14 amino acids. CDR3 sequence: CAIPPGHNSYDYTF. The sequenced part of the CDR3 DNA is TGTGCCATCCCTCCGGGACACAACTCCTACGAC.

Notes on this clone: The read terminates 3 residues ahead of where the CDR3 ends, so the germline J gene completes it. V gene TRBV6-4 combines with J gene TRBJ2-5, with D maybe TRBD1 (7 bases). V lost 6 bases, J lost 2 bases, and 16 bases lay in between. Germline assignment: CDR1 MRHNA and CDR2 SNTAGT. The CDR3 totals 15 residues. The sequenced CDR3 bases are TGTGCCAGCAGCCAGGGGGGTGGCGAGCAAGAGACC. The encoded protein is CASSQGGGEQET. The complete CDR3 sequence is CASSQGGGEQETQYF.

In the case of this clone: The read ends 3 residues early relative to the CDR3; the germline J gene fills the gap. The V gene is TRBV20-1, the J gene TRBJ1-2; TRBD1 might be the D (6 bases). Trimming shortened V by 5 bases and J by 1 base, and 14 bases separated the two germline ends. Germline V CDR1 and CDR2: DFQATT, SNEGSKA (reference sequence). The CDR3 has 14 residues. CDR3 bases read: TGCAGTGCTGGGGAACAGGGAAATAACTATGGC. Translated, it gives CSAGEQGNNYG. The whole CDR3 sequence is CSAGEQGNNYGYTF.

With regard to this clone: The read ends 3 residues early relative to the CDR3; the germline J gene fills the gap. V gene TRBV5-8 combines with J gene TRBJ1-5; TRBD1 is a possible D gene (5 bases). Trimming shortened V by 7 bases and J by 7 bases, and 15 bases separated the two germline ends. Germline V gives CDR1 SGHTS, CDR2 YDEGEE. The CDR3 is 13 residues long. CDR3 region: CASFREVGQPQHF. The part of the CDR3 DNA that was read is TGTGCCAGCTTCAGGGAAGTTGGGCAGCCC.

With respect to this clone: The CDR3 goes on 3 residues after the read ends, and that part is filled in from the germline J gene. The rearrangement joins TRBV7-2 to TRBJ2-1; 10 nucleotides align to TRBD2. Germline V gives CDR1 SGHTA, CDR2 FQGNSA. V dropped 2 bases and J dropped 8; count of bases not matched to a gene: 6. The CDR3 is made up of 15 amino acids. The CDR3 region is CASSLISSGGYEQFF. Incomplete CDR3 DNA: TGTGCCAGCAGCTTAATTTCTAGCGGGGGCTATGAG.

Worth noting for this clone: The read ends 3 residues before the CDR3 terminus; that terminus is restored from the germline J gene. The V gene is TRBV2, the J gene TRBJ1-2; 8 bases are shared with TRBD1. The CDR3 totals 15 residues. CDR1 is SNHLY and CDR2 is FYNNEI in the germline V gene. The sequenced CDR3 bases are TGTGCCAGCACCTGGGGACAGGACCCCTACAATGAC. Translated: CASTWGQDPYND. The whole CDR3 reads CASTWGQDPYNDYTF.

Concerning this clone itself: The read terminates 3 residues before the CDR3 end, so the remaining end is supplied by the germline J gene. The rearrangement joins TRBV6-7 to TRBJ2-5, with 11 bases identical to TRBD2. TRBV6-7 is flagged as an ORF with uncertain function. The CDR3 is 14 residues long. V trimming: 4 bases; J trimming: 2 bases; junction bases outside the gene matches: 0. CDR3 protein: CASSLAGGQETQYF. CDR3 DNA (partial): TGTGCCAGCAGTTTAGCGGGGGGGCAAGAGACC.

This clone is labeled medium-sized based on frequency. The CDR3 end falls 3 residues outside the read, so it is completed with the germline J gene. The V gene is TRBV7-3, the J gene TRBJ1-1; 8 nucleotides line up with TRBD1. The CDR3 has 13 residues. Germline assignment: CDR1 SGHTA and CDR2 FQGTGA. Losses at the gene ends were 8 bases for V and 4 bases for J; bases not matched to a gene: 6. The sequenced CDR3 bases are TGTGCCAGCGGACCAACAGGGGGCACTGAA. This sequence encodes CASGPTGGTE. The whole CDR3 is CASGPTGGTEAFF.

Worth noting for this clone: The read falls 3 residues short of the CDR3 end, and the missing part is taken from the germline J gene. V is TRBV5-6 and J is TRBJ2-3, with 7 bases aligning to TRBD1. Germline CDR1 and CDR2: SGHDT and YYEEEE. This CDR3 is 14 amino acids long. This CDR3 is CASSLGGRQETQYF. The CDR3 DNA, read in part, is TGTGCCAGCAGCTTAGGGGGCCGACAAGAGACG.

In regard to this clone: The sequence runs out 3 residues before the end of the CDR3; the remainder is reconstructed from the germline J gene. The chain joins TRBV7-9 to TRBJ1-2, with D unresolved. CDR3 length: 14 residues. In germline, CDR1 is SEHNR, CDR2 FQNEAQ (reference sequence). Partial CDR3 DNA: TGTGCCAGCAGCCACCCGGGGTCGTCGTACGAC. Translating gives CASSHPGSSYD. The full CDR3 is CASSHPGSSYDYTF.